This is a list of T cell receptor beta chains from one sample in a study of blood T cells in healthy people across ages. TCRdb re-called the 5' RACE reads through MiXCR, storing one row per CDR3 protein. The sample includes around 1.5 million distinct CDR3 sequences, 30% to 40% of them seen just once. The material sequenced was blood. The receptor source for this set is a woman younger than 45 in good health. Both conserved end residues are part of each CDR3. Fields, in order: J gene, clone size, D gene, V gene, CDR3 DNA, CDR3 protein. The D gene is left open where the match is weak. Some rows mark clone size as missing; the rest say once, few, many or name a class of expanded clone.

TRBJ2-7 . . TRBV15 TGTGCCACCAGCAGAGAAATTGACTACGAGCAGTACTTC CATSREIDYEQYF
TRBJ2-7 . . TRBV11-2 TGTGCCAGCAGCTTACCACAGGGCCCGACCGCCGAGCAGTACTTC CASSLPQGPTAEQYF
TRBJ2-1 . . TRBV27 TGTGCCAGCAGTTTGATCGGGCTCTCCTACAATGAGCAGTTCTTC CASSLIGLSYNEQFF
TRBJ1-2 . . TRBV5-5 TGTGCCAGCAGCTCAGTGCTCGGGGAAAAAGATGGCTACACCTTC CASSSVLGEKDGYTF
TRBJ2-5 . TRBD2 TRBV6-2/TRBV6-3 TGTGCCAGCAGTTACGAGACGGGAGGCCAAGAGACCCAGTACTTC CASSYETGGQETQYF
TRBJ2-3 . . TRBV27 TGTGCCAGCAGTTTCCCAGAGGGGGGAGCAGATACGCAGTATTTT CASSFPEGGADTQYF
TRBJ2-1 few . TRBV12-3/TRBV12-4 TGTGCCAGCAAAGCGGTAGGGGGGCAGTTCTTC CASKAVGGQFF
TRBJ2-7 . . TRBV5-1 TGCGCCAGCAGCTTGTCTCAAGGCCCCAGCTCCTACGTGCAGTACTTC CASSLSQGPSSYVQYF
TRBJ2-2 . . TRBV5-1 TGCGCCAGCAGCTTTACTGGGACCCCGGCAGAAGGCGGGGAGCTGTTTTTT CASSFTGTPAEGGELFF
TRBJ1-2 . . TRBV20-1 TGCAGTGCTAGAGATCGGACGGAGGGGTATGGCTACACCTTC CSARDRTEGYGYTF
TRBJ1-5 . TRBD1 TRBV7-7 TGTGCCAGCAGCCCGGGACAGGGCAATCAGTCCCAGCATTTT CASSPGQGNQSQHF
TRBJ2-1 once TRBD2 TRBV9 TGTGCCAGCAGCGTGGGAGGGCAATCCTACAATGAGCAGTTCTTC CASSVGGQSYNEQFF
TRBJ2-1 . . TRBV5-4 TGTGCCAGCAGCCACTACGGGACGGGGTATGAGCAGTTCTTC CASSHYGTGYEQFF
TRBJ2-1 . . TRBV7-3 TGTACCAGCAGCCTTGGGTACAATGAGCAGTTCTTC CTSSLGYNEQFF
TRBJ2-7 . . TRBV5-1 TGCGCCAGCAGCTTGGCGGGAGATGTCTACGAGCAGCACTTC CASSLAGDVYEQHF
TRBJ1-1 . . TRBV6-4 TGTGCCAGCAGGGCCGACAAGGCTACTGGGGAAGCTTTCTTT CASRADKATGEAFF
TRBJ2-5 few . TRBV20-1 TGCAGTGCTAGACCCGGGACTTCACTACAAGAGACCCAGTACTTC CSARPGTSLQETQYF
TRBJ2-5 few . TRBV6-7 TGTGCCAGCAGTTCCGACGCGAAAGAGACCCAGTACTTC CASSSDAKETQYF
TRBJ1-1 once . TRBV7-3 TGTGCCAGCAGCTTAAGTTGGGGGATGAACACTGAAGCTTTCTTT CASSLSWGMNTEAFF
TRBJ2-2 . . TRBV29-1 TGCAGCGTTGATGGGGACACCGGGGAGCGGTTTTTT CSVDGDTGERFF
TRBJ2-1 . . TRBV18 TGTGCCAGCTCACCACCGAGTTCCGGGGCGTATGAGCAGTTCTTC CASSPPSSGAYEQFF
TRBJ2-5 . . TRBV9 TGTGCCAGCAGCGTAGACGAGGGGGTACAAGAGACCCAGTACTTC CASSVDEGVQETQYF
TRBJ2-3 . . TRBV25-1 TGTGCCAGCAGTGAAAGCTGGGGTTGGACAGATACGCAGTATTTT CASSESWGWTDTQYF
TRBJ2-7 many . TRBV20-1 TGCAGTGCTACAGTTCCGGGACCCTCCTACGAGCAGTACTTC CSATVPGPSYEQYF
TRBJ2-5 . . TRBV2 TGTGCCAGCAGTGAAAGAGCCTACCCACTTGAGACCCAGTACTTC CASSERAYPLETQYF
TRBJ1-5 . . TRBV20-1 TGCAGTGCTAGAGATCAGCCGAATCAGCCCCAGCATTTT CSARDQPNQPQHF
TRBJ2-7 . . TRBV15 TGTGCCACCAGCAGAGATCGAACGTCCAGCGAGCAGTACTTC CATSRDRTSSEQYF
TRBJ2-1 . TRBD1 TRBV6-5 TGTGCCAGCAGGCTTAGACAGGGGGAAGACACCGGGGAGCAGTTCTTC CASRLRQGEDTGEQFF
TRBJ1-4 few . TRBV20-1 TGCAGTGCTAGGGGGTCTCATGAAAAACTGTTTTTT CSARGSHEKLFF
TRBJ2-3 few . TRBV20-1 TGCAGTGCTAGAGCCAGGACAGAGGCAGATACGCAGTATTTT CSARARTEADTQYF
TRBJ2-1 . . TRBV2 TGTGCCAGCACGGCTAGCAGTCTCTCTCTCCACAATGAGCAGTTCTTC CASTASSLSLHNEQFF
TRBJ2-7 . . TRBV7-3 TGTGCCAGCAGCTCTCGTACTACCCGAAGGAGGTACGAGCAGTACTTC CASSSRTTRRRYEQYF
TRBJ2-7 few . TRBV3-1 TGTGCCAGCAACCAAGATGGTTCCGTCAGGGGCCAGACGCGGACCGAGCAGTACTTC CASNQDGSVRGQTRTEQYF
TRBJ1-6 . . TRBV7-9 TGTGCCAGCAGCCAACCGATTTCACCCCTCCACTTT CASSQPISPLHF
TRBJ2-2 few . TRBV6-2/TRBV6-3 TGTGCCAGCAGTCCCTGGAGGGGGGAGCTGTTTTTT CASSPWRGELFF
TRBJ2-7 . TRBD2 TRBV10-3 TGTGCCATCAGCCCATGCGGGAGATCGTACGAGCAGTACTTC CAISPCGRSYEQYF
TRBJ1-1 . TRBD1 TRBV5-1 TGCGCCAGCAGCTTCGGCCGGGACAGCCGTAACACTGAAGCTTTCTTT CASSFGRDSRNTEAFF
TRBJ2-7 . . TRBV5-6 TGTGCCAGCAGCTTGGTGGGGCCGGAACACGAGCAGTACTTC CASSLVGPEHEQYF
TRBJ1-1 . . TRBV20-1 TGCAGTGCTAGAGATACAACAGGGTTGAACACTGAAGCTTTCTTT CSARDTTGLNTEAFF
TRBJ2-1 . . TRBV7-8 TGTGCCAGCAGCCCCCGGGTAGCGGACTACAATGAGCAGTTCTTC CASSPRVADYNEQFF
TRBJ2-1 few . TRBV15 TGTGCCACCAGCAGTGACTCCGGGACGAGCTACTACAATGAGCAGTTCTTC CATSSDSGTSYYNEQFF
TRBJ2-2 few . TRBV20-1 TGCAGTGCTAGGGGACTTCCGAACACCGGGGAGCTGTTTTTT CSARGLPNTGELFF
TRBJ2-1 . TRBD2 TRBV11-2 TGTGCCAGCACCACTCCACGGTGGACTAGCGGGAGGGCTTCCGCCTACAATGAGCAGTTCTTC CASTTPRWTSGRASAYNEQFF
TRBJ2-4 . . TRBV7-2 TGTGCCATCGCGCGGGGCCCCAAGTGTGTGGAAAGCATTCAGTACTTC CAIARGPKCVESIQYF
TRBJ2-1 . TRBD2 TRBV10-2 TGCGCCAGCAGCCACCAGGGACTAGGTTACAATGAGCAGTTCTTC CASSHQGLGYNEQFF
TRBJ2-1 many . TRBV5-1 TGTGCCAGCAGCTTAGGGGGGGCCTACAATGAGCAGTTCTTC CASSLGGAYNEQFF
TRBJ2-1 . TRBD1 TRBV6-5 TGTGTCAGCAGTTACTCGAGGCCGACAGGGACGGTCCACAATGAGCAGTTCTTC CVSSYSRPTGTVHNEQFF